This entry features one T cell receptor (beta chain) sequence. These data come from a study of T cell changes during pregnancy in multiple sclerosis. Measured with immunoSEQ multiplex PCR; TCRdb has only the in-frame clones, and not every one. The sample comprises over 60,000 clones, roughly 93% of which are singletons, and more than 0.9% rests with the top ten. Trimming stripped 1 base from V and 6 bases from J, with 9 bases between. This CDR3 comprises 14 residues. The germline CDR1 and CDR2 sequences are SEHNR and FQNEAQ (reference sequence). This chain uses TRBV7-9 with TRBJ2-2; no clear D. The starting material was peripheral blood, obtained in the first trimester of pregnancy. The TCR sequence derives from a female donor with multiple sclerosis, enrolled in a pregnancy study. This CDR3 is CASSLVSQSGELFF. In DNA, the CDR3 is TGTGCCAGCAGCTTAGTGAGCCAATCCGGGGAGCTGTTTTTT.